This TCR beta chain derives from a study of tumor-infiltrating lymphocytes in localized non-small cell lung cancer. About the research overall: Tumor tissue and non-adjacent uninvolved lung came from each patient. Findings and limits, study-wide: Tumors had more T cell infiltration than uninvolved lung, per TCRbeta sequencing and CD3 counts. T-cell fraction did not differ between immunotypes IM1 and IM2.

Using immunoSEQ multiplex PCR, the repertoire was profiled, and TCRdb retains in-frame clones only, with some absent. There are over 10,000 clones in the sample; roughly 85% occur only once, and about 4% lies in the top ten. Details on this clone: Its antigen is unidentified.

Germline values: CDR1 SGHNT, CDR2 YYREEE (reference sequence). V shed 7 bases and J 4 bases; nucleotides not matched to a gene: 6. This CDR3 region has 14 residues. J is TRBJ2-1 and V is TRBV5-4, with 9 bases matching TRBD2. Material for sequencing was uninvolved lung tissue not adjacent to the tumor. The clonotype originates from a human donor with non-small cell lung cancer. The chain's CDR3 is CASGLAGSYNEQFF. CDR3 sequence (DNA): TGTGCCAGCGGCCTAGCGGGGAGTTACAATGAGCAGTTCTTC.